Below, one T cell receptor beta chain is given with its context. This specimen belongs to a study of blood T cell repertoires in COVID-19. Some clones are missing from TCRdb's copy, which holds only in-frame ones; the method was immunoSEQ multiplex PCR. The table shows 180,000 or so clones, with just under 90% occurring only once. Per germline, CDR1 MNHEY and CDR2 SMNVEV (reference sequence). With 5 bases clipped from V and 4 bases from J, the junction kept 11 bases outside the gene matches. The CDR3 runs to 16 residues. This TCR was sampled from a young man with active or convalescent COVID-19. This chain uses TRBV27 with TRBJ1-5, with 7 nucleotides matching TRBD1. The sample comprised peripheral blood. The CDR3 nucleotides are TGTGCCAGCAGTCCGTCCGGGACAGATCCTAATCAGCCCCAGCATTTT. Its translation is CASSPSGTDPNQPQHF.